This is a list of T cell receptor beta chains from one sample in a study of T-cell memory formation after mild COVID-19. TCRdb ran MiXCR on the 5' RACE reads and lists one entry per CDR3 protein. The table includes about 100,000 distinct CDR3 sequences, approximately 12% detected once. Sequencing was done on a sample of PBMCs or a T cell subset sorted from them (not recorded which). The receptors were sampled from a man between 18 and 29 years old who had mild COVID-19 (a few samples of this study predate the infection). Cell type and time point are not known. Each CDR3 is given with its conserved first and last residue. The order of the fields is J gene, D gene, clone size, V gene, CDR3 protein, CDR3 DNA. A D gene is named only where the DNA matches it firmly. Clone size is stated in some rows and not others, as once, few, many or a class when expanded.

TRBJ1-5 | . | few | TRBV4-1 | CASSQGTGRTNQPQHF | TGCGCCAGCAGCCAAGGCACCGGACGGACTAATCAGCCCCAGCATTTT
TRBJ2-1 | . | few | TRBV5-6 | CASSLNPNAYNEQFF | TGTGCCAGCAGCTTGAACCCCAACGCCTACAATGAGCAGTTCTTC
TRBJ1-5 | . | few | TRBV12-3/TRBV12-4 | CASSLRFSVGQPQHF | TGTGCCAGCAGTTTGAGATTTAGCGTAGGTCAGCCCCAGCATTTT
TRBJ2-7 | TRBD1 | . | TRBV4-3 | CASSQRFRGTVYEQYF | TGCGCCAGCAGCCAACGCTTTAGGGGGACAGTCTACGAGCAGTACTTC
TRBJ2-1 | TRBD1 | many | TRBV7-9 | CASSPGGTGPNEQFF | TGTGCCAGCAGCCCAGGGGGGACAGGGCCAAATGAGCAGTTCTTC
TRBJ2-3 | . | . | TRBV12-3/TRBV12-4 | CASSWTATDTQYF | TGTGCCAGCAGTTGGACGGCTACAGATACGCAGTATTTT
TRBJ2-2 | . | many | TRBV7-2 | CASTIRGGSGELFF | TGTGCCAGCACCATCCGTGGGGGTTCCGGGGAGCTGTTTTTT
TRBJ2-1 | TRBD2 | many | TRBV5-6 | CASSSNLAGDLHNEQFF | TGTGCCAGCAGCTCTAACTTAGCGGGGGACCTCCACAATGAGCAGTTCTTC
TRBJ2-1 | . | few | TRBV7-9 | CASSLNRQGYNEQFF | TGTGCCAGCAGCTTAAATCGGCAGGGTTACAATGAGCAGTTCTTC
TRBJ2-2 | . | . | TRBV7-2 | CASSYLSGRNTGELFF | TGTGCCAGCAGCTATTTGAGCGGACGCAACACCGGGGAGCTGTTTTTT
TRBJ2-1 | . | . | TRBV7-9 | CASSFPRGQTYNEQFF | TGTGCCAGCAGCTTCCCCCGAGGCCAGACCTACAATGAGCAGTTCTTC
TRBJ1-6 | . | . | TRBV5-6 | CASSLGDSPLHF | TGTGCCAGCAGCTTGGGGGATTCACCCCTCCACTTT
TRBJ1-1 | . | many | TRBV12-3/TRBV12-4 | CASTLGNTEAFF | TGTGCCAGCACTCTCGGGAACACTGAAGCTTTCTTT
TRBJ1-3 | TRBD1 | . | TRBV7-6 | CASSLGAGTGSGNTIYF | TGTGCCAGCAGCTTAGGAGCCGGGACAGGGTCTGGAAACACCATATATTTT
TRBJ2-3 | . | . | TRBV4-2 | CASSHPQGESTDTQYF | TGTGCCAGCAGCCATCCCCAGGGAGAGAGCACAGATACGCAGTATTTT
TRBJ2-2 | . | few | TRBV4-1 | CASSLGQGSGELFF | TGCGCCAGCAGCCTCGGTCAGGGTTCCGGGGAGCTGTTTTTT
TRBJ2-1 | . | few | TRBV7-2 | CASSPSGWVEDEQFF | TGTGCCAGCAGCCCCTCAGGTTGGGTTGAAGATGAGCAGTTCTTC
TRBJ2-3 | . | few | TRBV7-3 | CASSPSGYTQYF | TGTGCCAGCAGCCCCTCGGGATATACGCAGTATTTT
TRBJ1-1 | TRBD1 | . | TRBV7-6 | CASSFTGGPGDTEAFF | TGTGCCAGCAGCTTTACAGGGGGCCCAGGGGACACTGAAGCTTTCTTT
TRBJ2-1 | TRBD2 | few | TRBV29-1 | CSVSGTEVGGDEQFF | TGCAGCGTTTCCGGGACGGAGGTCGGGGGGGATGAGCAGTTCTTC
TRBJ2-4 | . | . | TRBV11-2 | CASSDPRAKNIQYF | TGTGCCAGCAGCGACCCGCGGGCCAAAAACATTCAGTACTTC
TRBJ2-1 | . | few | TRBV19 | CASSIPPGSYNEQFF | TGTGCCAGTAGTATTCCCCCGGGCAGTTACAATGAGCAGTTCTTC
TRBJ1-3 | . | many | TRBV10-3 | CATLTGPIDTIYF | TGTGCCACCTTGACGGGACCGATCGACACCATATATTTT
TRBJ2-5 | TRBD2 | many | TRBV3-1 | CASSPTSGAETQYF | TGTGCCAGCAGCCCCACTAGCGGGGCCGAGACCCAGTACTTC
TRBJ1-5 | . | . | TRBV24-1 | CATSLRTQNQPQHF | TGTGCCACCAGTTTGAGGACACAGAATCAGCCCCAGCATTTT
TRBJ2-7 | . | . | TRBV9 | CASSVGSGALGQYF | TGTGCCAGCAGCGTAGGATCTGGGGCGCTTGGGCAGTACTTC
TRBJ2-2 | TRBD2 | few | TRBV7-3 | CASSSGTSVGHTGELFF | TGTGCCAGCAGCTCCGGGACTAGCGTAGGCCACACCGGGGAGCTGTTTTTT
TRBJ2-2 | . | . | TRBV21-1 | CASSRTGAF | TGTGCCAGCAGCAGAACAGGGGCTTTT
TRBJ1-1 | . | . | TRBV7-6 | CASSLGGANTEAFF | TGTGCCAGCAGCTTAGGGGGCGCGAACACTGAAGCTTTCTTT
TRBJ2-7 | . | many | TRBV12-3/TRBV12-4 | CASSSGTGFYEQYF | TGTGCCAGCAGTTCAGGGACCGGGTTCTACGAGCAGTACTTC
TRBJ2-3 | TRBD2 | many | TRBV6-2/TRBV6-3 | CASSPSGGATDTQYF | TGTGCCAGCAGTCCCTCGGGGGGGGCCACAGATACGCAGTATTTT
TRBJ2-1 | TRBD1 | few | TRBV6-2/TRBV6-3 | CASSYRDRVNEQFF | TGTGCCAGCAGTTATCGGGACAGGGTGAATGAGCAGTTCTTC
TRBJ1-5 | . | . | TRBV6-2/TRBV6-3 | CASSFAGYGNQPQHF | TGTGCCAGCAGTTTCGCAGGGTATGGCAATCAGCCCCAGCATTTT
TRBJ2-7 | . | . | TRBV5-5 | CASTPLLRDEQYF | TGTGCCAGCACCCCTTTGCTTCGGGACGAGCAGTACTTC
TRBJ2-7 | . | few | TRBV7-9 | CASSPGVEQYF | TGTGCCAGCAGCCCCGGGGTCGAGCAGTACTTC
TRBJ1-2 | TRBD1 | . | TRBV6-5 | CASSYEWTGGLGDGYTF | TGTGCCAGCAGTTACGAGTGGACAGGGGGTCTTGGAGATGGCTACACCTTC
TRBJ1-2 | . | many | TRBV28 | CASRYMGTLYGYTF | TGTGCCAGCAGATATATGGGGACACTTTATGGCTACACCTTC
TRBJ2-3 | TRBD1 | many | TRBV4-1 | CASSMYRGSTDTQYF | TGCGCCAGCAGCATGTACAGGGGTAGCACAGATACGCAGTATTTT
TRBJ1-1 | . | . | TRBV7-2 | CASSIGGGHTEAFF | TGTGCCAGCAGCATAGGGGGGGGCCACACTGAAGCTTTCTTT
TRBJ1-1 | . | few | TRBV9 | CASSFSGTRNTEAFF | TGTGCCAGCAGCTTCTCCGGGACACGGAACACTGAAGCTTTCTTT
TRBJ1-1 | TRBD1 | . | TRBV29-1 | CSVILLGQGEPEAFF | TGCAGCGTTATCTTACTCGGGCAGGGGGAGCCTGAAGCTTTCTTT
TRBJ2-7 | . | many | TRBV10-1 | CASSERLGVEQYF | TGCGCCAGCAGTGAACGGCTAGGGGTCGAGCAGTACTTC
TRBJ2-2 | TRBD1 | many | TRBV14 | CASSQSTGSAGELFF | TGTGCCAGCAGCCAATCGACAGGGTCGGCCGGGGAGCTGTTTTTT
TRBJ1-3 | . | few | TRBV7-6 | CASSSGTGFSGNTIYF | TGTGCCAGCAGCTCGGGAACAGGGTTCTCTGGAAACACCATATATTTT
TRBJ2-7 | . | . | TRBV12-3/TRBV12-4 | CASSVLVAEQYF | TGTGCCAGCAGTGTCCTAGTAGCCGAGCAGTACTTC
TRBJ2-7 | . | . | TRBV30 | CAWRRAFKEMPEQYF | TGTGCCTGGAGACGTGCCTTTAAGGAGATGCCCGAGCAGTACTTC
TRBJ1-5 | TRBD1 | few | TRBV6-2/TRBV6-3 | CASSQGQGAGNQPQHF | TGTGCCAGCAGTCAGGGACAGGGGGCCGGCAATCAGCCCCAGCATTTT
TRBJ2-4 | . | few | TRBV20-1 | CSARGEQGRQDIQYF | TGCAGTGCTAGAGGCGAACAGGGAAGGCAGGACATTCAGTACTTC
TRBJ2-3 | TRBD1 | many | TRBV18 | CASSAQGADSTDTQYF | TGTGCCAGCTCAGCACAGGGGGCGGATAGCACAGATACGCAGTATTTT
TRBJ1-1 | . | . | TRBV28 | CASSPPILSTEAFF | TGTGCCAGCAGCCCCCCTATATTGAGCACTGAAGCTTTCTTT
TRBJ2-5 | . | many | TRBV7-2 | CASSTGDYPETQYF | TGTGCCAGCAGCACAGGGGACTACCCAGAGACCCAGTACTTC
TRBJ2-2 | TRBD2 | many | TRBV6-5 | CASRGGLAGGPYMAGELFF | TGTGCCAGCAGAGGCGGACTAGCGGGGGGGCCGTATATGGCCGGGGAGCTGTTTTTT
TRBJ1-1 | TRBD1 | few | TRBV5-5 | CASSLNRGENTEAFF | TGTGCCAGCAGCTTGAACAGGGGAGAGAACACTGAAGCTTTCTTT
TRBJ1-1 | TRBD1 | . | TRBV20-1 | CSASSPDRGNTEAFF | TGCAGTGCTAGCTCCCCGGACAGGGGCAACACTGAAGCTTTCTTT
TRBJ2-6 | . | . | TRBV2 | CARSNGADNIGANVLTF | TGTGCCAGGTCTAACGGGGCCGATAATATTGGGGCCAACGTCCTGACTTTC
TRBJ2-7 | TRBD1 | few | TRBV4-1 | CASSPVTGPSYEQYF | TGCGCCAGCAGCCCAGTGACAGGGCCCTCCTACGAGCAGTACTTC
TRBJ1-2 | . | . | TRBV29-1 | CSVDRWGGSNYGYTF | TGCAGCGTTGATCGTTGGGGGGGGTCTAACTATGGCTACACCTTC